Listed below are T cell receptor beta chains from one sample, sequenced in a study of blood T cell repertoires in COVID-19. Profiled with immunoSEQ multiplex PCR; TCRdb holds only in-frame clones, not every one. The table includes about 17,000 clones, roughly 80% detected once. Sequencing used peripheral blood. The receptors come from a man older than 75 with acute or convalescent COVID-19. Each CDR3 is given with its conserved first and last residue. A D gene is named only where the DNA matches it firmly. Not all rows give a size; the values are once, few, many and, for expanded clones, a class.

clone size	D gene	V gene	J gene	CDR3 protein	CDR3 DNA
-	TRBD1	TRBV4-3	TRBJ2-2	CASSHDRVNTGELFF	TGCGCCAGCAGCCATGACAGGGTTAACACCGGGGAGCTGTTTTTT
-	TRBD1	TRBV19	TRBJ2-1	CASSILRDSSSYNEQFF	TGTGCCAGTAGTATACTCCGGGACAGTAGCTCCTACAATGAGCAGTTCTTC
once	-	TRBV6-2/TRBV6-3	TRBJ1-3	CASSTDKNSGNTIYF	TGTGCCAGCAGTACGGACAAAAACTCTGGAAACACCATATATTTT
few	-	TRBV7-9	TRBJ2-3	CASSFYTGSTDTQYF	TGTGCCAGCAGCTTCTATACAGGTAGCACAGATACGCAGTATTTT
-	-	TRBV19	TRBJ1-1	CASTISGGGHTNTEAFF	TGTGCCAGTACCATATCGGGAGGGGGACACACGAACACTGAAGCTTTCTTT
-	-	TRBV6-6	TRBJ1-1	CASSYEEMNTEAFF	TGTGCCAGCAGTTACGAGGAGATGAACACTGAAGCTTTCTTT
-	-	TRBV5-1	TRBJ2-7	CASSKTGGSYEQYF	TGCGCCAGCAGCAAAACCGGGGGATCCTACGAGCAGTACTTC
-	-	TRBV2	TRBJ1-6	CASSEGGGRNNSPLHF	TGTGCCAGCAGTGAAGGGGGGGGCCGTAATAATTCACCCCTCCACTTT
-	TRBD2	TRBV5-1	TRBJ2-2	CASSLVAGANTGELFF	TGCGCCAGCAGCTTGGTGGCGGGGGCGAACACCGGGGAGCTGTTTTTT
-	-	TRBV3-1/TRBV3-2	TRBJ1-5	CASSQAGGLGQPQHF	TGTGCCAGCAGCCAGGCAGGAGGGCTCGGTCAGCCCCAGCATTTT
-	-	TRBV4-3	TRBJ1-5	CASSHNIGEGQPQHF	TGCGCCAGCAGCCATAACATCGGGGAGGGCCAGCCCCAGCATTTT
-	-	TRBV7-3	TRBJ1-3	CASSSGEGNTIYF	TGTGCCAGCAGCTCCGGGGAGGGAAACACCATATATTTT
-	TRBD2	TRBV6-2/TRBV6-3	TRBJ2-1	CASSFLTGGTHNEQFF	TGTGCCAGCAGTTTCCTTACGGGGGGGACCCACAATGAGCAGTTCTTC
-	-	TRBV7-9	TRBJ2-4	CASSNAGSQNIQYF	TGTGCCAGCAGCAACGCCGGGTCCCAAAACATTCAGTACTTC
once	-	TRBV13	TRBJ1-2	CASSTGFVGGYTF	TGTGCCAGCAGCACAGGGTTCGTTGGCGGCTACACCTTC
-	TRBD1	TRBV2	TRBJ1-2	CASRTGGSSGYTF	TGTGCCAGCAGGACAGGGGGTAGCTCGGGCTACACCTTC
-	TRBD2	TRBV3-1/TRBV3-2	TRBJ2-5	CATRLAGMETQYF	TGTGCCACCCGACTAGCGGGGATGGAGACCCAGTACTTC
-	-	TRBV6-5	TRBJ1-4	CASGLREKLFF	TGTGCCTCGGGGTTGAGGGAAAAACTGTTTTTT
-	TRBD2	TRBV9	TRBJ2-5	CASSTPRTSGGAETQYF	TGTGCCAGCAGCACGCCGCGAACTAGCGGGGGGGCCGAGACCCAGTACTTC
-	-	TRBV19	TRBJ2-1	CASSIGEFNEQFF	TGTGCCAGTAGTATAGGGGAGTTCAATGAGCAGTTCTTC
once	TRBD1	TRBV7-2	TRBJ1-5	CASSLTGAWLEPQHF	TGTGCCAGCAGCTTGACAGGGGCCTGGTTGGAGCCCCAGCATTTT
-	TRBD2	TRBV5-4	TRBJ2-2	CASSPLGSSGTGELFF	TGTGCCAGCAGCCCCCTCGGGTCTAGCGGTACCGGGGAGCTGTTTTTT
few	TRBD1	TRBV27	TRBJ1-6	CASSSPDREPLHF	TGTGCCAGCAGTTCTCCCGACAGGGAGCCCCTCCACTTT
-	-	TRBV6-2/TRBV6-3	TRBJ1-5	CASSSYSVNQPQHF	TGTGCCAGCAGTTCCTACAGTGTCAATCAGCCCCAGCATTTT
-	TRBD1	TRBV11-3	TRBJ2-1	CASSFGTGSYNEQFF	TGTGCCAGCAGCTTCGGGACAGGCTCCTACAATGAGCAGTTCTTC
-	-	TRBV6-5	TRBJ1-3	CASTNGGSAGNTIYF	TGTGCCAGCACCAACGGGGGGTCGGCTGGAAACACCATATATTTT
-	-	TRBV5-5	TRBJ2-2	CASSLGRGFTGELFF	TGTGCCAGCAGCTTGGGTAGGGGGTTCACCGGGGAGCTGTTTTTT
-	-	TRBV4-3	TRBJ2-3	CASSQGLGGATDTQYF	TGCGCCAGCAGCCAAGGCCTAGGGGGGGCTACAGATACGCAGTATTTT
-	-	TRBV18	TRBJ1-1	CASSPNRAEAFF	TGTGCCAGCTCACCCAACAGGGCCGAAGCTTTCTTT
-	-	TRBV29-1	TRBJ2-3	CSVLPGGLPDTQYF	TGCAGCGTTCTACCGGGGGGCCTCCCAGATACGCAGTATTTT
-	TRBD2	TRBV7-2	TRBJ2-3	CASSPSLLAGRTDTQYF	TGTGCCAGCAGCCCCTCCCTTCTAGCGGGGAGGACAGATACGCAGTATTTT
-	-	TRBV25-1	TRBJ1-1	CASSEVGRADTEAFF	TGTGCCAGCAGTGAGGTCGGCAGGGCGGACACTGAAGCTTTCTTT
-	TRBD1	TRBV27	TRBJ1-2	CASSLGTGHSYYGYTF	TGTGCCAGCAGTCTCGGGACAGGACATTCCTACTATGGCTACACCTTC
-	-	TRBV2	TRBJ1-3	CASTHEQAGNTIYF	TGTGCCAGCACTCATGAGCAGGCTGGAAACACCATATATTTT
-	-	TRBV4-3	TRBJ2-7	CASSQDCRGKFLGAYEQYF	TGCGCCAGCAGCCAAGATTGCAGGGGTAAGTTCCTAGGGGCCTACGAGCAGTACTTC
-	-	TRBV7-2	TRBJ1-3	CASSLAGGNSGNTIYF	TGTGCCAGCAGCTTAGCCGGGGGGAACTCTGGAAACACCATATATTTT
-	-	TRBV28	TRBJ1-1	CASSLDTGQMNTEAFF	TGTGCCAGCAGTCTAGATACCGGACAGATGAACACTGAAGCTTTCTTT
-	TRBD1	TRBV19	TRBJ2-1	CASMPGQRPYNEQFF	TGTGCCAGTATGCCGGGACAGAGACCCTACAATGAGCAGTTCTTC
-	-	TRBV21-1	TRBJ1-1	CASSPRQLLNTEAFF	TGTGCCAGCAGCCCTCGACAGCTTTTGAACACTGAAGCTTTCTTT
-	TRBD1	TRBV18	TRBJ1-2	CASSPPPGDSRGHKGYTF	TGTGCCAGCTCACCCCCGCCCGGGGACAGCCGAGGGCATAAGGGCTACACCTTC